This TCR beta chain was obtained from a study of blood T cells in healthy people across ages. Broader study findings: Older age went with lower TCR beta diversity per million T cells, in a roughly linear way. It was not known whether donors were CMV positive (a possible confounder of expanded clonotype changes).

Comment on this clonotype: Antigen unknown.

The germline gives CDR1 SGHRS, CDR2 YFSETQ. This CDR3 comprises 14 residues. Trimming removed 7 bases from V and 3 bases from J; junction bases left unmatched: 9. A sample-barcoded 5' primer and a J-beta primer mix were used in a second PCR of roughly 6 to 11 cycles. Unique molecular identifiers of 12 random nucleotides labeled each cDNA. MiXCR, applied by TCRdb to the 5' RACE reads, yields one record per CDR3 protein. The sample shows roughly 800,000 distinct CDR3 sequences, about three fifths of them seen only once. Total RNA, at least 5 micrograms per sample, was extracted from PBMCs. V is TRBV5-1 and J is TRBJ1-1; 7 bases map to TRBD1. Material for sequencing was blood. The receptor's source is a man aged 25-40 years in good health. CDR3 nucleotide sequence: TGCGCCAGCGCAACCGGGACAGAGTACACTGAAGCTTTCTTT. This translates into CASATGTEYTEAFF.